The 7 T cell receptor beta chains given below trace back to one sample, sequenced in a study of cytomegalovirus exposure and HLA in healthy donors. In the PCR, 60 Vbeta and 13 Jbeta primers were used. The data were produced by immunoSEQ multiplex PCR, yet TCRdb's version contains in-frame clones alone and is incomplete. In the table there are fewer than 200,000 clones, 8.5% to 10% of which are singletons. Source material: PBMCs. The receptors here all came from a woman in her 30s in good health and CMV-seropositive.

The chain has TRBV30 and TRBJ1-5, with a possible D match to TRBD1 (6 bases). Germline CDR1 is GTSNPN and CDR2 is SVGIG (reference sequence). V lost 0 bases to trimming and J lost 7 bases, with 10 bases between them. The CDR3 extends over 13 amino acids. The CDR3 DNA reads as TGTGCCTGGAGTGTAGGGGGGGGGCAGCCCCAGCATTTT. Its translation is CAWSVGGGQPQHF.

A single count supports this clone. The junction departs from the called germline gene at one end, perhaps through a read error. The sample contains more than one DNA sequence encoding this CDR3. The chain employs TRBV6-1 and TRBJ1-1; possibly TRBD1 for D (5 bases). CDR1 is MNHNS and CDR2 is SASEGT in the germline V gene. CDR3 length: 13 residues. The DNA for the CDR3 is TGTGCCGGTTCCCCGGGACTAAGCACTGAAGCTTTCTTC. As protein: CAGSPGLSTEAFF.

This clone was observed a few times. The sample contains more than one DNA sequence encoding this CDR3. J is TRBJ2-1 and V is TRBV2, with 7 positions matching TRBD2. Germline V gene sequence: CDR1 SNHLY, CDR2 FYNNEI. V trimming: 5 bases; J trimming: 10 bases; junction bases outside the gene matches: 23. This CDR3 contains 18 residues. CDR3 DNA: TGTGCCAGCAGTCTACCCTTACTTAGCGGGCCTTTAGAGAACGAGCAGTTCTTC. Its translation: CASSLPLLSGPLENEQFF.

A few counts support this clone. The genes are TRBV5-1 and TRBJ1-2; 10 bases match TRBD1. The CDR3 contains 15 residues. Per germline, CDR1 SGHRS and CDR2 YFSETQ. With V trimmed by 3 bases and J by 6 bases, 8 bases remained unmatched. CDR3 DNA: TGCGCCAGCAGCTCTACGACAGGGGGCGCTGATGGCTACACCTTC. Amino acid sequence: CASSSTTGGADGYTF.

This clone was detected a few times. The chain joins TRBV6-4 to TRBJ2-2, with D maybe TRBD2 (5 bases). Looked up from germline, CDR1 is MRHNA and CDR2 is SNTAGT. This CDR3 has 14 amino acids. V dropped 4 bases and J dropped 7 bases, with 13 bases sitting between them. CDR3 sequence (DNA): TGTGCCAGCAGTGCTACTCCGGGGAACGGGGAGCTGTTTTTT. It codes for CASSATPGNGELFF.

This clone was observed a handful of times. The V gene is TRBV5-1, the J gene TRBJ2-1; 10 bases map to TRBD2. The CDR3 has 16 amino acids. V dropped 0 bases and J dropped 8; count of bases not matched to a gene: 8. CDR1 and CDR2 from the germline V gene are SGHRS and YFSETQ. The CDR3, as DNA: TGCGCCAGCAGCTTGGAGGTAGCGGGAGGAGCCGATGAGCAGTTCTTC. This sequence encodes CASSLEVAGGADEQFF. The full variable domain, completed using reference TRBV5-1 and TRBJ2-1, is KAGVTQTPRYLIKTRGQQVTLSCSPISGHRSVSWYQQTPGQGLQFLFEYFSETQRNKGNFPGRFSGRQFSNSRSEMNVSTLELGDSALYLCASSLEVAGGADEQFFGPGTRLTVL.

The genes are TRBV5-1 and TRBJ2-3; TRBD1 matches at 8 bases. Germline V gene data show CDR1 as SGHRS and CDR2 as YFSETQ. V shed 0 bases and J 2 bases; nucleotides not matched to a gene: 11. This CDR3 has 18 residues. This chain's CDR3 is CASSLGDGAGGITDTQYF. Here the CDR3 DNA reads TGCGCCAGCAGCTTGGGTGATGGAGCAGGGGGCATCACAGATACGCAGTATTTT.